This T cell receptor beta chain originates from a study of CD8+ T cells in alopecia areata. The treatment is: oral pan-JAK inhibitor, 5-10 mg twice daily. Researchers gathered lesional scalp punch biopsies and peripheral blood from patients with alopecia areata. Sequencing relied on a cDNA template that was reverse transcribed from extracted RNA. The method was immunoSEQ multiplex PCR; TCRdb's version includes in-frame clones alone and lacks a portion of them. The profile shows roughly 180,000 clones, approximately 56% of them singletons. Note on this clone: Its antigen is as yet unknown.

Germline trimming cut 5 bases from V and 3 bases from J; bases unmatched to any gene: 5. Looked up from germline, CDR1 is MDHEN and CDR2 is SYDVKM. This CDR3 contains 14 residues. Study-wide findings and caveats: It was observed that many expanded lesional clones persisted in scalp and blood during tofacitinib. Among the top 100, expanded CD8+ clones were significantly decreased by tofacitinib, as was scalp clonality. Sequenced scalp T cells also include alphabeta T cells resident in normal skin.

The chain combines TRBV28 with TRBJ2-7; 9 nucleotides line up with TRBD1. The TCR was taken from a human donor with alopecia areata. This material consisted of CD4+ T cells sorted from blood, taken at week 4, from a patient treated with tofacitinib. CDR3 sequence: CASSLGQGLYEQYF. The CDR3 DNA is TGTGCCAGCAGTCTGGGACAGGGCCTCTACGAGCAGTACTTC. Variable domain in full (rest from reference TRBV28 and TRBJ2-7): DVKVTQSSRYLVKRTGEKVFLECVQDMDHENMFWYRQDPGLGLRLIYFSYDVKMKEKGDIPEGYSVSREKKERFSLILESASTNQTSMYLCASSLGQGLYEQYFGPGTRLTVT.